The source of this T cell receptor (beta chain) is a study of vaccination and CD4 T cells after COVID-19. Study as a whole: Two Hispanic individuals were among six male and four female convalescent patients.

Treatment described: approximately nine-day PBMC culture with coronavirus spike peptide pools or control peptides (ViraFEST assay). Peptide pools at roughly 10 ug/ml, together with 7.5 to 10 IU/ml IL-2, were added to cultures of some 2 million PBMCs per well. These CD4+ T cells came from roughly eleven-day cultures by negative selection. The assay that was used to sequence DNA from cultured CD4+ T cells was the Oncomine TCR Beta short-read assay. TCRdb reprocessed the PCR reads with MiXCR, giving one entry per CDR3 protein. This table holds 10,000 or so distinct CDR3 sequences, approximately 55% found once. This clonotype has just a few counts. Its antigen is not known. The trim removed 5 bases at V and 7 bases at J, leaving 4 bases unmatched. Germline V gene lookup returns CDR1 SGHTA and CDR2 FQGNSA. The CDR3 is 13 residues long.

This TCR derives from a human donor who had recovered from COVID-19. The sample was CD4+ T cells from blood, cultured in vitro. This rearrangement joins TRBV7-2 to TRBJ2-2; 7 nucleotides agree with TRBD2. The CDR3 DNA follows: TGTGCCAGCAGCCCCACTAGCGTCGGGGAGCTGTTTTTT. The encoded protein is CASSPTSVGELFF.